The clone carrying this T cell receptor beta chain appeared many times. The sample originates from a study of Graves' ophthalmopathy and Graves' hyperthyroidism. For repertoire sequencing, the TCR beta CDR3 regions were amplified from RNA transcripts. Second-round multiplex PCR came after a first-round RT-PCR that employed HTBI primers. TCRdb redid the calling of the multiplex PCR reads with MiXCR, one entry per CDR3 protein. The sample has hundreds of thousands of distinct CDR3 sequences; roughly 39% are singletons. V lost 2 bases, J lost 3 bases, and 5 bases lay in between. CDR1 is ENHRY, CDR2 SYGVKD, per germline. This CDR3 is built from 12 residues.

The receptor's source is an adult man with Graves' ophthalmopathy. The sample taken for sequencing was peripheral blood. The genes are TRBV10-3 and TRBJ2-7; D unclear. The CDR3 here is CAISEVLYEQYF. For the CDR3, the DNA is TGTGCCATCAGTGAGGTGCTCTACGAGCAGTACTTC.